This T cell receptor (beta chain) stems from a study of blood T cell repertoires in COVID-19. Here immunoSEQ multiplex PCR was the method, and the copy in TCRdb shows in-frame clones only, minus some. The sample includes 65,000 to 90,000 clones, about 79% of them seen just once. This TCR came from a woman aged 60 to 75 with acute or convalescent COVID-19. The sequencing sample was made of peripheral blood.

CDR3 nucleotide sequence: TGTGCCAGCAGCCAAACCTCTTCGGGATCCTACGAGCAGTACTTC. This gives the protein CASSQTSSGSYEQYF. The chain has TRBV4-2 and TRBJ2-7; D may be TRBD2 (5 bases). Germline V lookup: CDR1 LGHNA, CDR2 YNFKEQ. V was shortened by 2 bases and J by 1 base, with 12 bases between the two germline ends. The CDR3 is 15 amino acids.